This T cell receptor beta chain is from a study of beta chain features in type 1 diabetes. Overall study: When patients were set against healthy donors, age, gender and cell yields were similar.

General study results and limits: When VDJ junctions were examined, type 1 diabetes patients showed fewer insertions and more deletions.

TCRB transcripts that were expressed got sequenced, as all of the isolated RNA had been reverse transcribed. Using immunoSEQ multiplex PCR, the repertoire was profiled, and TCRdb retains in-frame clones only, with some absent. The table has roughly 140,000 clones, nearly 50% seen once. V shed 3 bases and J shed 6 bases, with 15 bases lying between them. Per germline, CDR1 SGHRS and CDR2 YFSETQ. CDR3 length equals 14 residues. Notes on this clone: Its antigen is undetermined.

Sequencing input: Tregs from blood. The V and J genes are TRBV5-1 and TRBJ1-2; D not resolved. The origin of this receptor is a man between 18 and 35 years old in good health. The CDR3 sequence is CASSYRGSGDGYTF. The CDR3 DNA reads TGCGCCAGCAGCTACCGAGGGTCCGGGGATGGCTACACCTTC. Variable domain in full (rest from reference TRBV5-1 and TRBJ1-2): KAGVTQTPRYLIKTRGQQVTLSCSPISGHRSVSWYQQTPGQGLQFLFEYFSETQRNKGNFPGRFSGRQFSNSRSEMNVSTLELGDSALYLCASSYRGSGDGYTFGSGTRLTVV.